This is a list of T cell receptor beta chains from one sample in a study of identical twins. A single record per CDR3 protein comes from TCRdb applying MiXCR to the 5' RACE reads. The sample consists of roughly 250,000 distinct CDR3 sequences, more than 12% of them appearing once. Sequencing input: memory (CD45RO+) T cells sorted from blood. The origin of the receptors is a woman under 30 in good health. The CDR3 runs from the conserved cysteine through the conserved F or W. Each record gives: J gene, V gene, clone size, D gene, CDR3 DNA, CDR3 protein. D genes are given only for firm matches. Clone size, where shown, is once, few, many, or a class for clones that have expanded.

J: TRBJ1-1
V: TRBV6-1
size: NA
D: TRBD1
DNA: TGTGCCAGCAGTGAACCAGGACAGGGGCCAGAAGCTTTCTTT
CDR3: CASSEPGQGPEAFF

J: TRBJ2-3
V: TRBV6-2/TRBV6-3
size: many
D: NA
DNA: TGTGCCAGCAGTTATGCAGATACGCAGTATTTT
CDR3: CASSYADTQYF

J: TRBJ2-7
V: TRBV9
size: many
D: NA
DNA: TGTGCCAGCAGCGTAGAGTCACCCGGATCCTACGAGCAGTACTTC
CDR3: CASSVESPGSYEQYF

J: TRBJ1-2
V: TRBV6-2/TRBV6-3
size: many
D: NA
DNA: TGTGCCAGCAGCGCCCCGATCGGGACGGGCAACTATGGCTACACCTTC
CDR3: CASSAPIGTGNYGYTF

J: TRBJ1-5
V: TRBV7-8
size: few
D: NA
DNA: TGTGCCAGCAGCCCTCGTCAGGGTCCGAGTCAGCCCCAGCATTTT
CDR3: CASSPRQGPSQPQHF

J: TRBJ2-7
V: TRBV12-3/TRBV12-4
size: many
D: NA
DNA: TGTGCCAGCAGTCACAGGGCGGGGCAGTACTTC
CDR3: CASSHRAGQYF

J: TRBJ2-4
V: TRBV7-6
size: NA
D: TRBD1
DNA: TGTGCCAGCAGCTTAGGGCTACAGGGGTCCGAGGGGAGTCAGTACTTC
CDR3: CASSLGLQGSEGSQYF

J: TRBJ2-5
V: TRBV5-1
size: NA
D: TRBD2
DNA: TGCGCCAGCAGCTTACTCCTAGCGGGGGGGCAAGAGACCCAGTACTTC
CDR3: CASSLLLAGGQETQYF

J: TRBJ1-2
V: TRBV12-3/TRBV12-4
size: few
D: NA
DNA: TGTGCCAGCAGTTCCCGGGAGGGCGGCTATGGCTACACCTTC
CDR3: CASSSREGGYGYTF

J: TRBJ2-5
V: TRBV5-6
size: NA
D: NA
DNA: TGTGCCAGCACGAGAGGATACCAAGAGACCCAGTACTTC
CDR3: CASTRGYQETQYF

J: TRBJ2-1
V: TRBV7-2
size: many
D: NA
DNA: TGTGCCAGCAGCTCATCTGGGCAAAACTACAATGAGCAGTTCTTC
CDR3: CASSSSGQNYNEQFF

J: TRBJ2-3
V: TRBV20-1
size: many
D: TRBD2
DNA: TGCAGTGCACGGACTAGCGGGGGCACAGATACGCAGTATTTT
CDR3: CSARTSGGTDTQYF

J: TRBJ2-6
V: TRBV5-6
size: few
D: NA
DNA: TGTGCCAGCAGCTATCAGGGGATGTCTGGGGCCAACGTCCTGACTTTC
CDR3: CASSYQGMSGANVLTF

J: TRBJ1-1
V: TRBV4-3
size: many
D: TRBD1
DNA: TGCGCCAGCAGCCAACCCGACAGGGGGCCAACTGAAGCTTTCTTT
CDR3: CASSQPDRGPTEAFF

J: TRBJ1-4
V: TRBV7-9
size: NA
D: NA
DNA: TGTGCCAGCAGTTACCGGGACCCTAATGAAAAACTGTTTTTT
CDR3: CASSYRDPNEKLFF

J: TRBJ1-6
V: TRBV20-1
size: many
D: TRBD1
DNA: TGCAGTGCTACGTCAGGGGGGAGGAATTCACCCCTCCACTTT
CDR3: CSATSGGRNSPLHF

J: TRBJ2-1
V: TRBV10-3
size: few
D: NA
DNA: TGTGCCATCAAGGGTGCTAGCGACGGGAACAATGAGCAGTTCTTC
CDR3: CAIKGASDGNNEQFF

J: TRBJ2-3
V: TRBV6-5
size: NA
D: NA
DNA: TGTGCCACGCGACCGCCGACAGATACGCAGTATTTT
CDR3: CATRPPTDTQYF

J: TRBJ1-6
V: TRBV4-3
size: NA
D: NA
DNA: TGCGCCAGCAGCCGGAAAGGGGGTACCTATAATTCACCCCTCCACTTT
CDR3: CASSRKGGTYNSPLHF

J: TRBJ2-1
V: TRBV20-1
size: many
D: NA
DNA: TGCAGTGCTAGCCCAAGGGGGAGGGATAATGAGCAGTTCTTC
CDR3: CSASPRGRDNEQFF

J: TRBJ1-1
V: TRBV6-5
size: few
D: NA
DNA: TGTGCCAGCAGGAAAACCGGGACTGAAGCTTTCTTT
CDR3: CASRKTGTEAFF

J: TRBJ2-1
V: TRBV3-1
size: NA
D: NA
DNA: TGTGCCAGCAGCCAAAGGTGGGCTGTTGGTGGTAATGAGCAGTTCTTC
CDR3: CASSQRWAVGGNEQFF

J: TRBJ2-1
V: TRBV20-1
size: NA
D: TRBD2
DNA: TGCAGTGCTATGGCCGGGACTAGCATCGGAAATGAGCAGTTCTTC
CDR3: CSAMAGTSIGNEQFF

J: TRBJ2-1
V: TRBV6-2/TRBV6-3
size: NA
D: NA
DNA: TGTGCCAGCAGTCTCAGGGTCAATGAGCAGTTCTTC
CDR3: CASSLRVNEQFF

J: TRBJ2-1
V: TRBV7-3
size: NA
D: NA
DNA: TGTGCCAGCAGCTCTGGCGGGACGGAGCAGTTCTTC
CDR3: CASSSGGTEQFF

J: TRBJ2-5
V: TRBV20-1
size: few
D: TRBD2
DNA: TGCAGTGCTGGGGGGGGGAGCGGGAGATTTCAAGAGACCCAGTACTTC
CDR3: CSAGGGSGRFQETQYF

J: TRBJ2-5
V: TRBV12-5
size: few
D: TRBD1
DNA: TGTGCTAGTGGACAGGGGGCAGGTTCGGGAGAGACCCAGTACTTC
CDR3: CASGQGAGSGETQYF

J: TRBJ1-3
V: TRBV7-9
size: many
D: NA
DNA: TGTGCCAGCAGCTTAGCGCATGGAAACACCATATATTTT
CDR3: CASSLAHGNTIYF

J: TRBJ2-2
V: TRBV12-3/TRBV12-4
size: many
D: NA
DNA: TGTGCCAGCAGCCCCAGGGGCACCGGGGAGCTGTTTTTT
CDR3: CASSPRGTGELFF

J: TRBJ1-1
V: TRBV7-6
size: once
D: NA
DNA: TGTGCCAGCAGCTTAAGGTCAGGGAGGGGTACTGAAGCTTTCTTT
CDR3: CASSLRSGRGTEAFF

J: TRBJ1-1
V: TRBV19
size: few
D: NA
DNA: TGTGCCAGTAGTATCGGGCGAGACACTGAAGCTTTCTTT
CDR3: CASSIGRDTEAFF

J: TRBJ2-7
V: TRBV6-5
size: NA
D: NA
DNA: TGTGCCAGCAGTTACTCGACCGGAGCCCAGCAGTACTTC
CDR3: CASSYSTGAQQYF

J: TRBJ2-2
V: TRBV12-3/TRBV12-4
size: NA
D: TRBD2
DNA: TGTGCCAGCAGTTTAGCGCTCAGGGGACTAGCGGGACGCACCGGGGAGCTGTTTTTT
CDR3: CASSLALRGLAGRTGELFF